These 10 T cell receptor beta chains share one sample of origin, sequenced in a study of control samples from healthy donors and cancer patients. The assay was immunoSEQ multiplex PCR, and TCRdb's table has in-frame clones only and misses some. The profile shows roughly 150,000 clones, around 90% of them singletons. Specimen: blood. These receptors were taken from a man between 18 and 29 years old in good health.

The chain recombines TRBV7-2 with TRBJ2-1; 9 bases align to TRBD1. The germline gives CDR1 SGHTA, CDR2 FQGNSA. V lost 0 bases and J lost 3; bases outside the gene matches: 3. The CDR3 sequence is 16 residues long. CDR3 nucleotide sequence: TGTGCCAGCAGCTTAGCCACAGGGGGCGGCTACAATGAGCAGTTCTTC. It yields the protein CASSLATGGGYNEQFF. Drawing the rest from reference TRBV7-2 and TRBJ2-1, the complete variable domain is GAGVSQSPSNKVTEKGKDVELRCDPISGHTALYWYRQSLGQGLEFLIYFQGNSAPDKSGLPSDRFSAERTGGSVSTLTIQRTQQEDSAVYLCASSLATGGGYNEQFFGPGTRLTVL.

The sample holds a few counts of this clone. This sequence joins TRBV7-2 and TRBJ1-2; TRBD1 might be the D (5 bases). V shed 5 bases and J shed 3 bases, with 10 bases lying between them. CDR1 is SGHTA, CDR2 FQGNSA, per germline. The CDR3 consists of 13 residues. The CDR3, as DNA: TGTGCCAGCAGCCTCCGAGGGGACTATGGCTACACCTTC. This codes for CASSLRGDYGYTF.

This clone was detected only once. The J gene is TRBJ2-5, the V gene TRBV29-1; a possible D gene is TRBD1 (5 bases). CDR1 is SQVTM, CDR2 ANQGSEA, per germline. The CDR3 runs 13 residues. Trimming stripped 3 bases from V and 3 bases from J, with 11 bases between. For the CDR3, the DNA is TGCAGCGTTGAGGGTGTAGGGGAAGAGACCCAGTACTTC. Translating gives CSVEGVGEETQYF.

V and J are TRBV6-6 and TRBJ1-5; D not resolved. The germline gives CDR1 MNHNY, CDR2 SVGAGI (reference sequence). Trimming stripped 6 bases from V and 2 bases from J, with 8 bases between. The CDR3 is made up of 13 amino acids. The DNA of the CDR3 is TGTGCCAGCAGCCCCACGGGCAATCAGCCCCAGCATTTT. Protein sequence: CASSPTGNQPQHF.

This clone was seen only a few times. The rearrangement joins TRBV5-4 to TRBJ1-6; 9 bases are a match to TRBD1. Germline CDR1 and CDR2: SGHNT and YYREEE (reference sequence). This CDR3 spans 17 amino acids. V dropped 4 bases and J dropped 8; count of bases not matched to a gene: 13. The CDR3 is CASSHGTGIWLDSPLHF. The CDR3 DNA follows: TGTGCCAGCAGCCATGGGACAGGGATATGGTTAGATTCACCCCTCCACTTT.

The chain couples TRBV6-5 to TRBJ1-2; D gene unclear. This CDR3 contains 14 residues. Trimming removed 2 bases from V and 5 bases from J, with 12 bases in between. CDR1 and CDR2 (germline): MNHEY, SVGAGI. The CDR3 nucleotides read TGTGCCAGCAGTTACGCCCCTAATCGGTATGGCTACACCTTC. Encoded protein: CASSYAPNRYGYTF.

The gene calls are TRBV12-3 or TRBV12-4 and TRBJ1-3, with D unclear. With 4 bases removed from V and 0 bases from J, the gap between germline ends came to 4 bases. This CDR3 region has 13 residues. The CDR3 spells CASSYNSGNTIYF. CDR3 sequence (DNA): TGTGCCAGCAGTTACAACTCTGGAAACACCATATATTTT.

In DNA form, the CDR3 reads TGTGCCAGCAGCCTGACCGGGACAGGGAACGAGCAGTACTTC. It is translated as CASSLTGTGNEQYF. V is TRBV5-4 and J is TRBJ2-7; 9 bases match TRBD1. Per the germline V gene, CDR1 is SGHNT and CDR2 is YYREEE (reference sequence). The trim removed 4 bases at V and 5 bases at J, leaving 7 bases unmatched. This CDR3 spans 14 amino acids.

This clone appeared a single time. The genes are TRBV7-9 and TRBJ1-1, with 9 bases that match TRBD1. The CDR3 has 17 amino acids. Germline CDR1 reads SEHNR; CDR2 reads FQNEAQ (reference sequence). V was pared by 3 bases and J by 0 bases, with 8 bases of the junction left unmatched. The CDR3 region has the DNA TGTGCCAGCAGCTTCGGGGACAGGGCCCGGATGAACACTGAAGCTTTCTTT. Protein product: CASSFGDRARMNTEAFF.

The chain couples TRBV7-9 to TRBJ2-2; D gene unclear. Germline-derived CDR1 and CDR2 are SEHNR and FQNEAQ (reference sequence). The CDR3 runs 15 residues. V was clipped by 5 bases and J by 7 bases, with 17 bases between them. In DNA form, the CDR3 reads TGTGCCAGCAGCCCGCCCCGGACCAGGATCGGGGAGCTGTTTTTT. Translation gives CASSPPRTRIGELFF.